This T cell receptor (beta chain) was sequenced for a study of control samples from healthy donors and cancer patients. Some clones are missing from TCRdb's copy, which holds only in-frame ones; the method was immunoSEQ multiplex PCR. The table includes roughly 88,000 clones, about nine tenths detected once. The receptor's source is a man between 45 and 60 years old in good health. The sequencing sample was made of blood.

As DNA, the CDR3 is TGCAGCGTTGAAGACCCCGGGACTGAAGCTTTCTTT. Protein: CSVEDPGTEAFF. The rearrangement links TRBV29-1 to TRBJ1-1, with unresolved D. The germline V gene encodes CDR1 SQVTM and CDR2 ANQGSEA. The V end lost 0 bases, the J end lost 5 bases, and 7 bases lay between the germline ends. This CDR3 is built from 12 residues.